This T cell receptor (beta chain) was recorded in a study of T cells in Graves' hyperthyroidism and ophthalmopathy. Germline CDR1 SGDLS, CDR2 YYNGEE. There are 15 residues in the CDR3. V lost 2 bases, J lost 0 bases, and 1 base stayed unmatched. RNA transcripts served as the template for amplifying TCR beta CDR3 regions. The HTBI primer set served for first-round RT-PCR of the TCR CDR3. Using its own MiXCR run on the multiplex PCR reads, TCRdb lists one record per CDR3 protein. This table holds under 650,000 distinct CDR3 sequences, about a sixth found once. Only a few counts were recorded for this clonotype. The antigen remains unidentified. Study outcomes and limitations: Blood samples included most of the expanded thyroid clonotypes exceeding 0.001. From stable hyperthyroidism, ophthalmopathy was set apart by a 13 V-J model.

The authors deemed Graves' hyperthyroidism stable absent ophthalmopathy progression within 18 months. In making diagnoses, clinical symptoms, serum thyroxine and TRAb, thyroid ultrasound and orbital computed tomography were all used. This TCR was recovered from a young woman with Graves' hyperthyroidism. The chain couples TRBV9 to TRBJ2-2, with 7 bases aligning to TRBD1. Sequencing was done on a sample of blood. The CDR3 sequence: CASSVGTANTGELFF. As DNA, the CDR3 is TGTGCCAGCAGCGTCGGGACAGCGAACACCGGGGAGCTGTTTTTT. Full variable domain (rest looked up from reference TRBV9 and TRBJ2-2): DSGVTQTPKHLITATGQRVTLRCSPRSGDLSVYWYQQSLDQGLQFLIQYYNGEERAKGNILERFSAQQFPDLHSELNLSSLELGDSALYFCASSVGTANTGELFFGEGSRLTVL.